The 10 T cell receptor beta chains reported below all come from one sample, sequenced in a study of T cells in Graves' hyperthyroidism and ophthalmopathy. Amplified TCR beta CDR3 regions came from RNA transcripts. The study used the HTBI primer set for a first-round RT-PCR of the TCR CDR3. TCRdb analysed the multiplex PCR reads with MiXCR anew, one entry per CDR3 protein. Of about 740,000 distinct CDR3 sequences detected, about 14% appear once; the ten largest clones hold 10% to 13%. The sequenced sample consisted of blood. Receptor source: a woman between 18 and 30 years old with Graves' hyperthyroidism.

This clonotype showed up many times. This chain uses TRBV30 with TRBJ2-7; 7 bases align to TRBD2. From germline, CDR1 is GTSNPN and CDR2 SVGIG (reference sequence). This CDR3 comprises 14 residues. J was trimmed by 2 bases and V by 2 bases; bases with no gene match: 6. The CDR3, as DNA: TGTGCCTGGAGTTGGGCTAGCGGAGCCTACGAGCAGTACTTC. Translated: CAWSWASGAYEQYF.

The table lists this clonotype with many counts. V and J are TRBV18 and TRBJ1-6; no definite D call. Germline lookup yields CDR1 KGHSH and CDR2 LQKENI. The V gene lost 2 bases and the J gene lost 6 bases, with 5 bases spanning the gap. There are 13 residues in the CDR3. DNA of the CDR3: TGTGCCAGCTCACCAACGCCTAATTCACCCCTCCACTTT. Translated, it gives CASSPTPNSPLHF.

This clonotype came up a few times. The chain couples TRBV6-1 to TRBJ2-7; unclear D gene. Trimming removed 6 bases at V and 6 bases at J, with 12 bases between. The CDR3 has 12 residues. Germline CDR1 is MNHNS and CDR2 is SASEGT. The CDR3 spells CASRSDPVEQYF. The CDR3 DNA is TGTGCCAGCAGATCCGACCCGGTCGAGCAGTACTTC.

Turning to this clonotype: This clone may be a read error of a much larger clone one base away. This rearrangement joins TRBV7-3 to TRBJ2-1; 8 nucleotides line up with TRBD1. The end of the DNA is better explained by TRBJ2-7, so the J call may be wrong. Germline CDR1 reads SGHTA; CDR2 reads FQGTGA. This CDR3 is 16 amino acids long. The CDR3 loop reads CASSLDRARSYNEQYF. The DNA of the CDR3 is TGTGCCAGCAGCTTGGACAGGGCCCGCTCCTACAATGAGCAGTACTTC.

This clonotype was counted at least ten times. The rearrangement links TRBV4-3 to TRBJ2-1, with 11 bases fitting TRBD2. This CDR3 contains 16 residues. CDR1 is LGHNA, CDR2 YSLEER, per germline. Unmatched junction bases numbered 13, after V lost 7 bases and J lost 8 bases. The CDR3 loop reads CASTPGVAGGIYEQFF. The CDR3 nucleotides are TGCGCCAGCACCCCGGGAGTAGCGGGAGGGATATATGAGCAGTTCTTC.

There are a few counts of this clonotype. The chain combines TRBV20-1 with TRBJ2-4, with no clear D. The CDR3 is made up of 15 amino acids. Looked up from germline, CDR1 is DFQATT and CDR2 is SNEGSKA (reference sequence). V lost 5 bases to trimming and J lost 0 bases, with 14 bases between them. CDR3 bases: TGCAGTGCTTGTAGTTTGACGGCAGCCAAAAACATTCAGTACTTC. This encodes CSACSLTAAKNIQYF.

The J gene is TRBJ1-2, the V gene TRBV11-2; D remains ambiguous. The CDR3 consists of 15 residues. V was shortened by 2 bases and J by 8 bases, with 18 bases between the two germline ends. Germline CDR1 is SGHAT and CDR2 is FQNNGV. CDR3 sequence reads: CASSLSEVQDHGYTF. DNA for the CDR3: TGTGCCAGCAGCTTATCAGAGGTCCAGGATCACGGCTACACCTTC.

The sample holds many counts of this clonotype. The chain carries TRBV4-1 and TRBJ2-1, with 8 bases aligning to TRBD2. Germline-derived CDR1 and CDR2 are MGHRA and YSYEKL. Trimming took 0 bases from V and 2 from J; bases not matched to a gene: 3. The CDR3 contains 16 residues. CDR3 loop: CASSQDQGLAYNEQFF. CDR3 in DNA: TGCGCCAGCAGCCAAGATCAGGGACTAGCCTACAATGAGCAGTTCTTC.

This sequence joins TRBV7-3 and TRBJ2-2; a possible D gene is TRBD1 (6 bases). Germline V gene sequence: CDR1 SGHTA, CDR2 FQGTGA. The V and J ends lost 5 bases and 6 bases respectively, with 16 bases between them. CDR3 length: 15 amino acids. The CDR3 protein is CASSRRRDTAGELFF. The CDR3 DNA sequence: TGTGCCAGCAGCCGCAGACGGGACACCGCCGGGGAGCTGTTTTTT.

V is TRBV5-1 and J is TRBJ2-7, with 9 bases aligning to TRBD2. Per germline, CDR1 SGHRS and CDR2 YFSETQ. The CDR3 contains 16 residues. The V segment lost 2 bases and the J segment 3 bases; nucleotides outside the gene matches: 9. The CDR3 DNA sequence: TGCGCCAGCAGCTTCTACCCGACTAGCGGAATCTACGAGCAGTACTTC. It specifies CASSFYPTSGIYEQYF.